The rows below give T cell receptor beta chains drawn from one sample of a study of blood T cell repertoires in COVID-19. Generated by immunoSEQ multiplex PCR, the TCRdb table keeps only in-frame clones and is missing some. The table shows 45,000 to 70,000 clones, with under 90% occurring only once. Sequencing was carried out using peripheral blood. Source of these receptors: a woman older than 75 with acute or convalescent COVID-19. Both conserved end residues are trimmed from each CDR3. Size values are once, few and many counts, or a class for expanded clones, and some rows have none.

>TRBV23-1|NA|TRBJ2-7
ASSQLAGRVSYEQY
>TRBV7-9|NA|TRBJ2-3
ASSLVLSDTQY
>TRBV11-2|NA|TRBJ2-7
ASSTQGYYEQY
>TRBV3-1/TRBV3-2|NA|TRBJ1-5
ASSHTGGYQPQH
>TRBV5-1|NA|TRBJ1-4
ASSLSGVNEKLF
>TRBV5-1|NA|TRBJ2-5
ASSLVEETQY
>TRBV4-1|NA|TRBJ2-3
ASSQGGGEDTQY
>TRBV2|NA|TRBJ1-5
ASRQGFKDQPQH
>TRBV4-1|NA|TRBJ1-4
ASSQDGTGRRGNEKLF
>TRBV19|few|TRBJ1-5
ASKSIQGYQPQH
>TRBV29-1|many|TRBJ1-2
SVVRGYT
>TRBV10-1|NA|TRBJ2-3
ASKRDRRTDTQY
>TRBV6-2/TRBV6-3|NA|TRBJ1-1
ASSRQSPEAF
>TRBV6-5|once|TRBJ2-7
ASSYQDREVNEQY
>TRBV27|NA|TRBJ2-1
ASNSDGSTYNEQF
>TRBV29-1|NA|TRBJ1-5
SVSGTGRNQPQH
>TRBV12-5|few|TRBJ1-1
ASGLVAAGTEAF
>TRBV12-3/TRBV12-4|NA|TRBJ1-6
ATGGRNSPLH
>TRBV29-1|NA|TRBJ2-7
SVSQGTHEQY
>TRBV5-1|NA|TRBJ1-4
ASARQQGANEKLF
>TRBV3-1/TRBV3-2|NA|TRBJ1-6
ASSQEPLENSPLH
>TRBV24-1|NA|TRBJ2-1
ATSGPTGRNEQF
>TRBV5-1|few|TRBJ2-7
ASSLALSGGRDEQY
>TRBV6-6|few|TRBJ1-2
ASRRPGEYGYT
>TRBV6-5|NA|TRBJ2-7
ASYYRSHEQY
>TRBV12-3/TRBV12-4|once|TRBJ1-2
ASSLGGHYGYT
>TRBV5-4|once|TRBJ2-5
ASSIGLAGGQETQY
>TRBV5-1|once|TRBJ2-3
ASSLGGDPSTDTQY
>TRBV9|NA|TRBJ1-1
ASSVVEFAEAF
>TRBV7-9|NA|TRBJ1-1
ASSPTRTEAF
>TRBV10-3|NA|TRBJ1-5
AISDMGDGGNQPQH
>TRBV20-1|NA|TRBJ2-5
SARREGTQY
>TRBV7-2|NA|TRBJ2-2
ASSLTGGRGELF
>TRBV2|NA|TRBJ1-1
ASSARTRGTEAF
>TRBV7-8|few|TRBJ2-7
ASTTPRGSGEQY
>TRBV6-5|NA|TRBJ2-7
ASSRTGGGYYEQY
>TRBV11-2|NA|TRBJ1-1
ASSLVRSEAF
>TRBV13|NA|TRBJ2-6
ASSIGLSTGANVLT
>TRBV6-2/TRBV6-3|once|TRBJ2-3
ASSYLAGLAGGPSTDTQY
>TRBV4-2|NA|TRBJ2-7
ASSQGDTMVQQY
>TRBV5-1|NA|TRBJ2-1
ASSLGGGGGYNEQF
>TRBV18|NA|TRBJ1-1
ASSPAGQVEAF
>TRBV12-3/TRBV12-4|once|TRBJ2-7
ASSLMDTYEQY
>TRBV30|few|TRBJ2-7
AWSRQGNEQY
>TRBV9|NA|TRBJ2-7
ASSVTGSHEQY
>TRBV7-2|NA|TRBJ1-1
ASSLLSLGTGTEAF
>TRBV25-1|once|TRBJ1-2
ASSETRGVQGYT
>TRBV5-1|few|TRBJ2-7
ASSLTVNYEQY
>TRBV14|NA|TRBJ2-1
ASSPGRFIYNEQF
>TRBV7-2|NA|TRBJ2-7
ASSLTTATGQY
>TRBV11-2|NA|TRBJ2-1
ASTTGIDEQF
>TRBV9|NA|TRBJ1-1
ASSEGNRDRGRNTEAF
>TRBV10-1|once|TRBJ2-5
ASSEGTSGETQY
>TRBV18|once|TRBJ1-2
ASSPTGQGANGYT
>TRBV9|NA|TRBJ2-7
ASSVENEIPYEQY
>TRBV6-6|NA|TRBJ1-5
ASSYRVVGNQPQH
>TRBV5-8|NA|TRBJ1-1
ASSPLGGGNTEAF
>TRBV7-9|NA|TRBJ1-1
ASSSRDRSVTEAF